A single T cell receptor (beta chain) is shown here with its context. This sample was taken from a study of somatic mutations in cytotoxic T cells in rheumatoid arthritis. Profiling relied on immunoSEQ multiplex PCR, and the TCRdb table lists in-frame clones only, not all of them. The table shows 15,000 to 20,000 clones, with over 60% occurring only once. CDR1 and CDR2 (germline): MGHRA, YSYEKL. This CDR3 has 15 residues. The trim removed 2 bases at V and 8 bases at J, leaving 10 bases unmatched. Sequenced material: CD8+ T cells sorted from blood. This sequence originates from an adult with rheumatoid arthritis. The V gene is TRBV4-1, the J gene TRBJ1-2; 8 bases line up with TRBD1. DNA for the CDR3: TGCGCCAGCAGCCAACTATCAGGGGGCCTAATGGGCTACACCTTC. Residues: CASSQLSGGLMGYTF.